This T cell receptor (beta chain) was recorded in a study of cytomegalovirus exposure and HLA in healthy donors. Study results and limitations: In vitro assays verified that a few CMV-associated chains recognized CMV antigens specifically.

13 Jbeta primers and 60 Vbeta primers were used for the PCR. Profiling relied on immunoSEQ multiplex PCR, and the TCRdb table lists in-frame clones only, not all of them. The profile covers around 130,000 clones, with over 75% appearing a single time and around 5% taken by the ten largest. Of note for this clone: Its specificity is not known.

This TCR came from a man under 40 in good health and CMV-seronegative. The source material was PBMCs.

The CDR3 protein is CASSQDERETQETQYF. DNA of the CDR3: TGCGCCAGCAGCCAAGATGAGCGGGAGACCCAAGAGACCCAGTACTTC. The chain uses TRBV4-1 and TRBJ2-5, with 8 nucleotides matching TRBD2. The CDR3 has 16 residues. Looked up from germline, CDR1 is MGHRA and CDR2 is YSYEKL. The trim removed 0 bases at V and 1 base at J, leaving 4 bases unmatched.